These T cell receptor beta chains were read from a single sample in a study of blood T cell repertoires in COVID-19. Clones were sequenced by immunoSEQ multiplex PCR, and TCRdb holds only the in-frame ones, with some missing. The top ten clones hold about 1.5% of a sample with about 120,000 clones, 85% to 90% of them seen once. Specimen: peripheral blood. The receptors shown here come from a human donor in a cohort sampled during active COVID-19. CDR3s include the opening cysteine and the closing phenylalanine or tryptophan. Each record gives: J gene, clone size, V gene, D gene, CDR3 DNA, CDR3 protein. D genes are given only for firm matches. Clone size is shown for a subset of rows, as once, few, many or a class of expanded clone.

J: TRBJ2-7
size: .
V: TRBV13
D: TRBD1
DNA: TGTGCCAGCAGCCCAGGAGGACAGGGTTTCTACGAGCAGTACTTC
CDR3: CASSPGGQGFYEQYF

J: TRBJ2-5
size: .
V: TRBV19
D: TRBD2
DNA: TGTGCCAGTTCGTTTAGAGCGGGAGGGCCGGGGGAGACCCAGTACTTC
CDR3: CASSFRAGGPGETQYF

J: TRBJ1-1
size: .
V: TRBV18
D: .
DNA: TGTGCCAGCGCTAAAAGTCAGGGACAGAACACTGAAGCTTTCTTT
CDR3: CASAKSQGQNTEAFF

J: TRBJ1-2
size: .
V: TRBV5-1
D: TRBD1
DNA: TGCGCCAGCAGCTTGGACGAGGGACAGGGGGCCAACTATGGCTACACCTTC
CDR3: CASSLDEGQGANYGYTF

J: TRBJ2-5
size: .
V: TRBV5-1
D: TRBD2
DNA: TGCGCCAGCAGCTTGGGCGGACTAGCGGGGTACCAAGAGACCCAGTACTTC
CDR3: CASSLGGLAGYQETQYF

J: TRBJ2-6
size: .
V: TRBV5-8
D: .
DNA: TGTGCCAGCAGCATGAAGCGGAGGAGGTCTGGGGCCAACGTCCTGACTTTC
CDR3: CASSMKRRRSGANVLTF

J: TRBJ2-3
size: once
V: TRBV3-1/TRBV3-2
D: TRBD2
DNA: TGTGCCAGCAGCCAAGAATTTAGCGGGGGGTACACAGATACGCAGTATTTT
CDR3: CASSQEFSGGYTDTQYF

J: TRBJ2-1
size: .
V: TRBV7-2
D: TRBD1
DNA: TGTGCCAGCAGCACAAGAGGGACAGGGGACAGTGAGCAGTTCTTC
CDR3: CASSTRGTGDSEQFF

J: TRBJ1-2
size: .
V: TRBV2
D: TRBD1
DNA: TGTGCCAGCAGTCTACGGACAGGGGCACGCTATGGCTACACCTTC
CDR3: CASSLRTGARYGYTF

J: TRBJ1-1
size: .
V: TRBV6-5
D: .
DNA: TGTGCCAGCACTAGATTGGCTGAAGCTTTCTTT
CDR3: CASTRLAEAFF

J: TRBJ2-7
size: few
V: TRBV7-9
D: TRBD2
DNA: TGTGCCAGCACCAAACTAGCGGGAGGGCCCTACGAGCAGTACTTC
CDR3: CASTKLAGGPYEQYF

J: TRBJ2-5
size: .
V: TRBV5-6
D: .
DNA: TGTGCCAGCAGTCGGGGGTGGTTGGAGACCCAGTACTTC
CDR3: CASSRGWLETQYF

J: TRBJ2-7
size: .
V: TRBV6-6
D: .
DNA: TGTGCCAGCAGTTATATCGGTTCCGAGCAGTACTTC
CDR3: CASSYIGSEQYF

J: TRBJ2-2
size: .
V: TRBV19
D: .
DNA: TGTGCCAGTAGTCGGACTCAAGGGTGGACCACCGGGGAGCTGTTTTTT
CDR3: CASSRTQGWTTGELFF

J: TRBJ2-3
size: .
V: TRBV11-2
D: TRBD1
DNA: TGTGCCAGCAGTCTTACAGGGGGCAGCACAGATACGCAGTATTTT
CDR3: CASSLTGGSTDTQYF

J: TRBJ1-1
size: once
V: TRBV21-1
D: .
DNA: TGTGCCAGCAGCCCCAGGGGGGACAGCTTGAACACTGAAGCTTTCTTT
CDR3: CASSPRGDSLNTEAFF

J: TRBJ2-3
size: .
V: TRBV18
D: TRBD1
DNA: TGTGCCAGCTCATACCCAAACAGGGGAAGGGATACGCAGTATTTT
CDR3: CASSYPNRGRDTQYF

J: TRBJ2-4
size: .
V: TRBV6-5
D: .
DNA: TGTGCCAGCAGTTACCTTCTAGCCCCGGGGGACATTCAGTACTTC
CDR3: CASSYLLAPGDIQYF

J: TRBJ1-5
size: .
V: TRBV18
D: .
DNA: TGTGCCAGCTCACCCGAGGCAATTTATAGCAATCAGCCCCAGCATTTT
CDR3: CASSPEAIYSNQPQHF

J: TRBJ2-5
size: .
V: TRBV5-1
D: TRBD1
DNA: TGCGCCAGCAGCTTGGCCGGACAGGAAAGAGAGACCCAGTACTTC
CDR3: CASSLAGQERETQYF

J: TRBJ2-3
size: .
V: TRBV14
D: .
DNA: TGTGCCAGCAGTCTCTACAGCGGTCGACCTAACACAGATACGCAGTATTTT
CDR3: CASSLYSGRPNTDTQYF

J: TRBJ1-5
size: .
V: TRBV4-1
D: .
DNA: TGCGCCAGCAGCCAAGAAGGGGGGGGTAGCAATCAGCCCCAGCATTTT
CDR3: CASSQEGGGSNQPQHF

J: TRBJ1-1
size: .
V: TRBV5-1
D: TRBD1
DNA: TGCGCCAGCAGCTCTAGACAGGGATTGAGTCGCACTGAAGCTTTCTTT
CDR3: CASSSRQGLSRTEAFF

J: TRBJ2-5
size: .
V: TRBV19
D: .
DNA: TGTGCCAGTAGTACCTTGGGGGGGGCCCAAGAGACCCAGTACTTC
CDR3: CASSTLGGAQETQYF

J: TRBJ2-3
size: .
V: TRBV6-5
D: TRBD2
DNA: TGTGCCAGCAACTTACTAGCGTTGAGCACAGATACGCAGTATTTT
CDR3: CASNLLALSTDTQYF

J: TRBJ2-5
size: .
V: TRBV9
D: TRBD2
DNA: TGTGCCAGCAGCGCGGGACTAGCGGGAGGCCGGGGAGAGACCCAGTACTTC
CDR3: CASSAGLAGGRGETQYF

J: TRBJ2-3
size: once
V: TRBV7-2
D: .
DNA: TGTGCCAGCAGCTTAGGGGTAGCAGTCGGTGGAGGGGATACGCAGTATTTT
CDR3: CASSLGVAVGGGDTQYF

J: TRBJ2-7
size: few
V: TRBV4-1
D: .
DNA: TGCGCCAGCAGCCAAGATCGAGTTTCCTACGAGCAGTACTTC
CDR3: CASSQDRVSYEQYF

J: TRBJ2-1
size: .
V: TRBV5-6
D: TRBD2
DNA: TGTGCCAGCAGTCAGGAGGGACTAGCGGGCTCCCCATACAATGAGCAGTTCTTC
CDR3: CASSQEGLAGSPYNEQFF

J: TRBJ2-1
size: .
V: TRBV5-6
D: TRBD1
DNA: TGTGCCAGCAGCGGCTACAGGGGGCCTGGGTCCTACAATGAGCAGTTCTTC
CDR3: CASSGYRGPGSYNEQFF

J: TRBJ2-2
size: .
V: TRBV25-1
D: TRBD2
DNA: TGTGCCAGCAGTGAAGTTGGTCTAGCGGGCGGGGAGCTGTTTTTT
CDR3: CASSEVGLAGGELFF

J: TRBJ2-7
size: .
V: TRBV5-1
D: TRBD2
DNA: TGCGCCAGCAGCTTGGGACTAGCGGGGGGTTACGAGCAGTACTTC
CDR3: CASSLGLAGGYEQYF

J: TRBJ2-7
size: .
V: TRBV6-5
D: TRBD1
DNA: TGTGCCAGCAGCCACCCGGGACAGGGAGGCTACGAGCAGTACTTC
CDR3: CASSHPGQGGYEQYF

J: TRBJ1-6
size: .
V: TRBV27
D: TRBD1
DNA: TGTGCCAGCAGGACCCGCCGGGACAGCCATTCACCCCTCCACTTT
CDR3: CASRTRRDSHSPLHF

J: TRBJ2-3
size: once
V: TRBV21-1
D: .
DNA: TGTGCCAGCAGCATGGGACAGGCGGCGGGACTAGCGGGAGGGCCAGGAGATACGCAGTATTTT
CDR3: CASSMGQAAGLAGGPGDTQYF

J: TRBJ1-6
size: .
V: TRBV5-6
D: TRBD1
DNA: TGTGCCAGCAGCCGGGGACAGAGCGGTTCACCCCTCCACTTT
CDR3: CASSRGQSGSPLHF

J: TRBJ2-3
size: .
V: TRBV9
D: TRBD1
DNA: TGTGCCAGCAGCGTAGGAGGGGGCCTGGGGACAGATACGCAGTATTTT
CDR3: CASSVGGGLGTDTQYF

J: TRBJ1-5
size: .
V: TRBV5-6
D: TRBD1
DNA: TGTGCCAGCAGGAGAGAGGGACAGAGCAATCAGCCCCAGCATTTT
CDR3: CASRREGQSNQPQHF

J: TRBJ2-7
size: .
V: TRBV30
D: TRBD1
DNA: TGTGCCTGTACGACAGGGAGCTCCTACGAGCAGTACTTC
CDR3: CACTTGSSYEQYF

J: TRBJ2-1
size: once
V: TRBV5-5
D: TRBD2
DNA: TGTGCCAGCAGCAAACGACTAGCGGGGGGGCCAGAGGAGCAGTTCTTC
CDR3: CASSKRLAGGPEEQFF

J: TRBJ2-5
size: .
V: TRBV7-2
D: .
DNA: TGTGCCAGCAGCTACAAAACTACAGGGTCCCTTCAAGAGACCCAGTACTTC
CDR3: CASSYKTTGSLQETQYF

J: TRBJ2-7
size: .
V: TRBV28
D: TRBD2
DNA: TGTGCCACCGAAAGCGGGAGGCACGAGCAGTACTTC
CDR3: CATESGRHEQYF

J: TRBJ2-7
size: .
V: TRBV6-6
D: TRBD2
DNA: TGTGCCAGCACCATAGCGGGAGGTTTCTACGAGCAGTACTTC
CDR3: CASTIAGGFYEQYF

J: TRBJ1-1
size: .
V: TRBV7-9
D: TRBD1
DNA: TGTGCCAGCAGCCGGGTCGACGACAGGGGAAGTGAAGCTTTCTTT
CDR3: CASSRVDDRGSEAFF

J: TRBJ2-7
size: .
V: TRBV7-9
D: TRBD1
DNA: TGTGCCAGCAGACCGACAGGGGCCTACGAGCAGTACTTC
CDR3: CASRPTGAYEQYF

J: TRBJ2-7
size: .
V: TRBV5-1
D: .
DNA: TGCGCCAGCAGCTTGGCAAGCGGGTTGGGAGAGCAGTACTTC
CDR3: CASSLASGLGEQYF

J: TRBJ1-2
size: .
V: TRBV11-2
D: TRBD1
DNA: TGTGCCAGCAGCTTAGCAGGGGGCAACTATGGCTACACCTTC
CDR3: CASSLAGGNYGYTF

J: TRBJ2-3
size: .
V: TRBV10-1
D: .
DNA: TGCGCCAGCAGTGACGGGGATACGCAGTATTTT
CDR3: CASSDGDTQYF

J: TRBJ2-1
size: .
V: TRBV7-9
D: .
DNA: TGTGCCAGCAGCCCCCCGGACAGTCCCTCCTACAATGAGCAGTTCTTC
CDR3: CASSPPDSPSYNEQFF

J: TRBJ1-1
size: .
V: TRBV2
D: .
DNA: TGTGCCAGCAGTGACGACCGGTCGGCGGGGATTAGCACTGAAGCTTTCTTT
CDR3: CASSDDRSAGISTEAFF

J: TRBJ2-7
size: .
V: TRBV6-5
D: TRBD1
DNA: TGTGCCAGCAAGGGACAGCTAACCCACGAGCAGTACTTC
CDR3: CASKGQLTHEQYF

J: TRBJ1-1
size: .
V: TRBV2
D: TRBD1
DNA: TGTGCCAGCACCCGACAGGGGATGAACACTGAAGCTTTCTTT
CDR3: CASTRQGMNTEAFF